This passage covers 12 T cell receptor beta chains from one sample sequenced in a study of T cell responses to AZD1222 COVID-19 vaccine. The repertoire was sequenced with immunoSEQ multiplex PCR; TCRdb's copy has only in-frame clones and lacks some. Altogether some 150,000 clones are present, less than 95% being singletons, with the ten largest covering approximately 2%. The specimen was peripheral blood, collected on day 0 of AZD1222 vaccination. Receptors were obtained from an adult in good health.

The V gene is TRBV28, the J gene TRBJ1-6; possible D gene TRBD1, 5 bases. The CDR3 is 14 residues long. Between the trimmed V and J ends, which lost 3 bases and 2 bases, there was a span of 5 bases. The germline V gene encodes CDR1 MDHEN and CDR2 SYDVKM. CDR3: CASSFRAYNSPLHF. The CDR3 DNA is TGTGCCAGCAGTTTCAGGGCCTATAATTCACCCCTCCACTTT. The full variable domain, rest sourced from reference TRBV28 and TRBJ1-6, is DVKVTQSSRYLVKRTGEKVFLECVQDMDHENMFWYRQDPGLGLRLIYFSYDVKMKEKGDIPEGYSVSREKKERFSLILESASTNQTSMYLCASSFRAYNSPLHFGNGTRLTVT.

J is TRBJ1-5 and V is TRBV2; D is ambiguous. Trimming took off 4 bases at V and 2 bases at J, with 15 bases between the two ends. CDR1 and CDR2 (germline): SNHLY, FYNNEI. The CDR3 has 16 amino acids. The CDR3 is CASSAEPGRGNQPQHF. CDR3 DNA sequence: TGTGCCAGCAGTGCCGAGCCAGGACGGGGCAATCAGCCCCAGCATTTT.

This sequence joins TRBV2 and TRBJ1-5; unclear D gene. The CDR3 is made up of 13 amino acids. The V and J ends lost 8 bases and 2 bases respectively, with 10 bases between them. CDR1 and CDR2 (germline): SNHLY, FYNNEI. CDR3 protein: CASQVEGNQPQHF. The CDR3 nucleotides are TGTGCCAGCCAGGTTGAGGGCAATCAGCCCCAGCATTTT.

This sequence joins TRBV21-1 and TRBJ1-5; TRBD1, the table's D call, was not compared with the DNA. TRBV21-1 is noted as a pseudogene. The CDR3 has 13 residues. The CDR3 reads CASTDRGGQPQHF. CDR3 nucleotide sequence: TGTGCCAGCACAGACAGGGGCGGTCAGCCCCAGCATTTT.

The rearrangement uses TRBV7-2 and TRBJ1-3, with 8 bases that match TRBD1. The germline CDR1 and CDR2 sequences are SGHTA and FQGNSA. The J segment lost 0 bases and the V segment lost 1 base, leaving 5 bases of the junction unmatched. This CDR3 spans 17 amino acids. The CDR3 nucleotides read TGTGCCAGCAGCTTAGTCTGGACAGGGAGCTCTGGAAACACCATATATTTT. It translates to CASSLVWTGSSGNTIYF.

The chain couples TRBV28 to TRBJ1-4; D is possibly TRBD1 (5 bases). V was clipped by 3 bases and J by 5 bases, with 16 bases between them. CDR1 and CDR2 (germline): MDHEN, SYDVKM. The CDR3 extends over 16 amino acids. Written as DNA, the CDR3 is TGTGCCAGCAGTTTGTCTTTCGACAGAAACAATGAAAAACTGTTTTTT. This sequence encodes CASSLSFDRNNEKLFF.

This CDR3 is CASSRDGLTEAFF. The CDR3 DNA is TGTGCCAGCAGCCGGGACGGACTCACTGAAGCTTTCTTT. The chain couples TRBV7-8 to TRBJ1-1; the D gene is possibly TRBD1 (5 bases). V lost 5 bases, J lost 4 bases, and 11 bases lay in between. The V gene's germline CDR1 is SGHVS and CDR2 FQNEAQ. This CDR3 is built from 13 residues.

The rearrangement uses TRBV7-9 and TRBJ1-2; TRBD1 aligns across 8 bases. V was pared by 5 bases and J by 1 base, with 6 bases of the junction left unmatched. The V gene's germline CDR1 is SEHNR and CDR2 FQNEAQ (reference sequence). There are 15 residues in the CDR3. The CDR3 DNA reads as TGTGCCAGCAGCGTGACAGGGGACTTTAACTATGGCTACACCTTC. Translation: CASSVTGDFNYGYTF.

This clone was recorded once. The rearrangement joins TRBV2 to TRBJ2-1; the D gene is possibly TRBD1 (6 bases). V was cut by 6 bases and J by 4 bases, with 13 bases left in between. Germline V gene lookup returns CDR1 SNHLY and CDR2 FYNNEI. The CDR3 spans 14 residues. CDR3 nucleotide sequence: TGTGCCAGCAGCCACTTACAGGGTTACAATGAGCAGTTCTTC. Translating gives CASSHLQGYNEQFF.

The table lists this clone with a count of one. V and J are TRBV28 and TRBJ1-4; D possibly corresponds to TRBD1 (5 bases). The CDR3 sequence is 15 residues long. Germline V CDR1 and CDR2: MDHEN, SYDVKM. V shed 2 bases and J shed 3 bases, with 10 bases lying between them. The CDR3 bases are TGTGCCAGCAGTTTAGCTGGACAATCTAATGAAAAACTGTTTTTT. It translates to CASSLAGQSNEKLFF. Based on the CDR3 plus reference TRBV28 and TRBJ1-4, the full variable domain is DVKVTQSSRYLVKRTGEKVFLECVQDMDHENMFWYRQDPGLGLRLIYFSYDVKMKEKGDIPEGYSVSREKKERFSLILESASTNQTSMYLCASSLAGQSNEKLFFGSGTQLSVL.

This clone was detected once. The gene calls are TRBV5-4 and TRBJ1-2, with TRBD1 identical over 7 bases. V was clipped by 4 bases and J by 8 bases; unmatched bases: 5. CDR1 is SGHNT and CDR2 is YYREEE in the germline V gene (reference sequence). This CDR3 has 12 amino acids. This CDR3 reads CASSKNRGGYTF. In DNA form, the CDR3 reads TGTGCCAGCAGCAAAAACAGGGGCGGCTACACCTTC.

This chain connects TRBV27 to TRBJ1-4; D is possibly TRBD1 (5 bases). Germline loops: CDR1 MNHEY, CDR2 SMNVEV (reference sequence). CDR3 length: 14 residues. Trimming shortened V by 4 bases and J by 3 bases, and 9 bases separated the two germline ends. CDR3 DNA: TGTGCCAGCAGTTCGGGGCCTGCTAATGAAAAACTGTTTTTT. This sequence encodes CASSSGPANEKLFF.